This T cell receptor (beta chain) was captured by sequencing in a study of blood T cells in healthy people across ages. With a J-beta primer mix and a sample-barcoded 5' primer, a second PCR ran about 6 to 11 cycles. TCRdb re-called the 5' RACE reads through MiXCR, storing one row per CDR3 protein. The profile shows approximately 810,000 distinct CDR3 sequences, about 28% of them singletons. This clonotype was detected a few times. The sequencing sample was made of blood. The receptor comes from a woman older than 75 in good health.

As DNA, the CDR3 is TGTGCCAGCAGCCTCCAGACAGGGATAAACACTGAAGCTTTCTTT. Residues: CASSLQTGINTEAFF. This sequence joins TRBV11-2 and TRBJ1-1; 7 nucleotides line up with TRBD1. After removal of 5 bases from V and 2 bases from J, the junction contained 8 bases not matched to a gene. The CDR3 length is 15 residues. From germline, CDR1 is SGHAT and CDR2 FQNNGV.